These 31 T cell receptor beta chains were sequenced from one sample in a study of immune characterization of retroperitoneal liposarcoma. TCRdb re-derived calls from the PCR reads in MiXCR, one entry per CDR3 protein. Of roughly 6,600 distinct CDR3 sequences in the sample, roughly 29% were seen once. The sequencing sample was made of tumor tissue. The receptors come from a female donor with retroperitoneal liposarcoma.

This clonotype was recorded at least ten times. The rearrangement uses TRBV6-6 and TRBJ1-2, with 9 bases fitting TRBD1. The CDR3 length is 18 residues. Germline-derived CDR1 and CDR2 are MNHNY and SVGAGI (reference sequence). J lost 2 bases, V lost 1 base, and 11 bases had no gene match. The CDR3 sequence: CASSYWRTPGQGNYGYTF. CDR3 DNA sequence: TGTGCCAGCAGTTACTGGAGAACTCCGGGACAGGGAAACTATGGCTACACCTTC.

This clonotype has just a few counts. V and J are TRBV5-1 and TRBJ2-3, with D perhaps assigned TRBD1 or TRBD2 (6 bases each). The last part of the DNA fits TRBJ2-7 better; the J call may be wrong. CDR1 SGHRS and CDR2 YFSETQ come from the germline V gene. This CDR3 comprises 15 residues. CDR3 nucleotide sequence: TGCGCCAGCAGCTTACAGGGACTCTATTACAATGAGCAGTACTTC. This translates into CASSLQGLYYNEQYF.

This clonotype showed up just a few times. The genes are TRBV6-1 and TRBJ2-1, with TRBD1 matching 9 bases. The CDR3 runs 15 residues. The germline CDR1 and CDR2 sequences are MNHNS and SASEGT. Trimming at V came to 2 bases and at J to 8 bases, leaving 7 bases not matched to a gene. The CDR3, as DNA: TGTGCCAGCAGTGAAAGGGGACAGGGTGTCGATGAGCAGTTCTTC. This encodes CASSERGQGVDEQFF.

The chain combines TRBV10-3 with TRBJ2-1, with 12 positions matching TRBD2. Germline loops: CDR1 ENHRY, CDR2 SYGVKD. After removal of 0 bases from V and 2 bases from J, the junction contained 8 bases not matched to a gene. CDR3 size: 19 residues. The CDR3 spells CAISESRTSGIVAYNEQFF. CDR3 bases: TGTGCCATCAGTGAGTCACGGACTAGCGGGATTGTTGCCTACAATGAGCAGTTCTTC.

In its sample, this clonotype was seen many times. The chain has TRBV6-1 and TRBJ2-1, with a weak D call TRBD2 (7 bases). The DNA end is a closer match to TRBJ2-7, so the J assignment may be wrong. The CDR3 has 15 residues. Germline V gene sequence: CDR1 MNHNS, CDR2 SASEGT. In DNA form, the CDR3 reads TGTGCCAGCAGTGAAGCGGGGGGGGCCTACAATGAGCAGTACTTC. It translates to CASSEAGGAYNEQYF.

The J gene is TRBJ2-1, the V gene TRBV6-5; the match to TRBD1 covers 8 bases. The CDR3 has 15 amino acids. V was pared by 5 bases and J by 4 bases, with 7 bases of the junction left unmatched. Per germline, CDR1 MNHEY and CDR2 SVGAGI. CDR3 DNA: TGTGCCAGCAGTCCGGACAGGGCCATGTACAATGAGCAGTTCTTC. Protein sequence: CASSPDRAMYNEQFF.

This clonotype occurred once. The gene calls are TRBV3-1 and TRBJ1-2, with D perhaps TRBD1 (5 bases). Germline V gene data show CDR1 as LGHDT and CDR2 as YNNKEL (reference sequence). V dropped 1 base and J dropped 4 bases, with 13 bases sitting between them. This CDR3 is built from 15 residues. CDR3 residues: CASSQGTTATYGYTF. CDR3 bases: TGTGCCAGCAGCCAAGGAACGACAGCTACCTATGGCTACACCTTC. Full variable domain (outside the CDR3, taken from reference TRBV3-1 and TRBJ1-2): DTAVSQTPKYLVTQMGNDKSIKCEQNLGHDTMYWYKQDSKKFLKIMFSYNNKELIINETVPNRFSPKSPDKAHLNLHINSLELGDSAVYFCASSQGTTATYGYTFGSGTRLTVV.

The J gene is TRBJ1-2, the V gene TRBV6-1; 7 bases fit TRBD1. This CDR3 region has 14 residues. Germline V CDR1 and CDR2: MNHNS, SASEGT. Unmatched junction bases numbered 13, after V lost 2 bases and J lost 13 bases. The CDR3 DNA sequence: TGTGCCAGCAGTGAACCAGACAGGGACCTTCGCTCCACCTTC. The encoded protein is CASSEPDRDLRSTF.

The J gene is TRBJ2-2, the V gene TRBV6-1; maybe TRBD2 (6 bases). This CDR3 region has 16 residues. V was trimmed by 7 bases and J by 2 bases, leaving 17 bases between them. Germline values: CDR1 MNHNS, CDR2 SASEGT. CDR3 DNA: TGTGCCAGCACCGTTCGACTAGGGGCCAACACCGGGGAGCTGTTTTTT. It codes for CASTVRLGANTGELFF.

This clonotype showed up many times. The CDR3 protein is CASSPQGGDDTQYF. The CDR3 region has the DNA TGTGCCAGCAGCCCCCAGGGGGGGGATGATACGCAGTATTTT. The chain links TRBV7-2 to TRBJ2-3; D is tentatively TRBD1 or TRBD2 (7 bases each). Trimming removed 5 bases from V and 6 bases from J, with 15 bases in between. Germline-derived CDR1 and CDR2 are SGHTA and FQGNSA. This CDR3 is 14 amino acids long.

The table lists this clonotype with many counts. The genes are TRBV7-3 and TRBJ2-1; TRBD1 aligns across 8 bases. The CDR3 has 15 amino acids. V was clipped by 3 bases and J by 8 bases; unmatched bases: 9. CDR1 is SGHTA and CDR2 is FQGTGA in the germline V gene. The CDR3 region is CASSLGRGRDHEQFF. DNA of the CDR3: TGTGCCAGCAGCTTGGGCAGGGGGCGCGACCATGAGCAGTTCTTC.

The rearrangement uses TRBV5-6 and TRBJ2-3; TRBD2 agrees at 8 bases. Per germline, CDR1 SGHDT and CDR2 YYEEEE. The CDR3 sequence is 15 residues long. J was trimmed by 3 bases and V by 2 bases; bases with no gene match: 5. DNA for the CDR3: TGTGCCAGCAGCTTCGGCAGCGGGAGAACAGATACGCAGTATTTT. This encodes CASSFGSGRTDTQYF.

The V and J genes are TRBV6-1 and TRBJ2-3; 9 bases fit TRBD1. The CDR3 has 17 amino acids. CDR1 and CDR2 from the germline V gene are MNHNS and SASEGT. The ends lost 2 bases at V and 4 bases at J; junction bases unmatched: 10. Here the CDR3 reads CASSEKGGTGFPDTQYF. For the CDR3, the DNA is TGTGCCAGCAGTGAAAAGGGAGGGACAGGGTTTCCAGATACGCAGTATTTT.

This clonotype showed up many times. A much bigger clone sits one base away, suggesting this may be a read error. V and J are TRBV6-5 and TRBJ2-5; TRBD2 is a possible D gene (5 bases). V dropped 2 bases and J dropped 11 bases, with 21 bases sitting between them. Germline assignment: CDR1 MNHEY and CDR2 SVGAGI. CDR3 length: 15 residues. CDR3 nucleotides: TGTGCCAGCAGTTACACAGCCTCTTTTTTTAGGGAGCAGTACTTC. Residues: CASSYTASFFREQYF.

The table lists this clonotype with a few counts. This chain joins TRBV6-1 and TRBJ2-1; 12 bases are shared with TRBD2. CDR3 length: 14 residues. CDR1 is MNHNS, CDR2 SASEGT, per germline. V lost 6 bases and J lost 6; bases outside the gene matches: 3. CDR3 coding DNA: TGTGCCAGCAGCGGACTAGCGGGGCTCAATGAGCAGTTCTTC. Translated, it gives CASSGLAGLNEQFF.

The rearrangement links TRBV7-2 to TRBJ2-1; D might be TRBD2 (5 bases). Trimming pared 3 bases from V and 6 bases from J, leaving 30 bases between. The CDR3 is made up of 20 amino acids. Per germline, CDR1 SGHTA and CDR2 FQGNSA. The CDR3 here is CASSFMTSFSWWRPGNEQFF. The CDR3 DNA follows: TGTGCCAGCAGCTTTATGACAAGTTTTTCCTGGTGGAGGCCCGGCAATGAGCAGTTCTTC.

The V gene is TRBV27, the J gene TRBJ2-7, with D perhaps matching TRBD1 (5 bases). Near its end, the DNA agrees better with TRBJ2-5, so the J call may be wrong. The CDR3 runs 13 residues. Germline V CDR1 and CDR2: MNHEY, SMNVEV (reference sequence). CDR3 amino acids: CASSTRTSGTQYF. In nucleotides, the CDR3 is TGTGCCAGCAGTACGAGGACATCTGGGACCCAGTACTTC.

This clonotype showed up just a few times. The genes are TRBV29-1 and TRBJ1-2, with 9 positions matching TRBD1. CDR3 length equals 14 residues. J gave up 0 bases and V 5 bases, and 4 bases lay outside the gene matches. Germline V gene lookup returns CDR1 SQVTM and CDR2 ANQGSEA. CDR3 protein: CSVSGQGTNYGYTF. The DNA for the CDR3 is TGCAGCGTTTCCGGACAGGGGACTAACTATGGCTACACCTTC.

In this sample, this clonotype is large. V is TRBV7-6 and J is TRBJ2-1; no definite D call. Germline assignment: CDR1 SGHVS and CDR2 FNYEAQ. This CDR3 contains 16 residues. The ends were cut back, 5 bases at V and 0 bases at J, with 14 bases in the middle. The DNA of the CDR3 is TGTGCCAGCAGCCTGATTAGTGAGGCCTCCTACAATGAGCAGTTCTTC. It encodes CASSLISEASYNEQFF.

In this sample, this clonotype turned up many times. This rearrangement joins TRBV6-6 to TRBJ2-4; D is unclear. The germline V and J ends were trimmed by 0 bases and 0 bases, with 15 bases remaining between them. Germline V gene sequence: CDR1 MNHNY, CDR2 SVGAGI (reference sequence). The CDR3 consists of 18 residues. The CDR3 region has the DNA TGTGCCAGCAGTTACTCTAGGGCGGCCTCCTTAGCCAAAAACATTCAGTACTTC. Encoded protein: CASSYSRAASLAKNIQYF.

The sample holds a few counts of this clonotype. The rearrangement uses TRBV11-2 and TRBJ2-3; TRBD1 matches 8 bases. V lost 4 bases to trimming and J lost 0 bases; unmatched junction nucleotides: 6. Looked up from germline, CDR1 is SGHAT and CDR2 is FQNNGV. The CDR3 has 16 amino acids. In nucleotides, the CDR3 is TGTGCCAGCAGCTCACATACAGGGGGGAGCACAGATACGCAGTATTTT. Protein: CASSSHTGGSTDTQYF.

The chain has TRBV27 and TRBJ1-1; the D is unclear. Deletions cut 6 bases from V and 10 bases from J, with 21 bases between. CDR3 length equals 14 residues. CDR1 and CDR2 (germline): MNHEY, SMNVEV (reference sequence). This CDR3 reads CASSNFAGLSGAFF. The CDR3 nucleotides are TGTGCCAGCAGCAACTTTGCCGGGCTGAGTGGAGCTTTCTTT.

A remark on this clonotype: Mismatch with germline at one junction end may stem from a read error. The chain carries TRBV6-5 and TRBJ2-1; D is unclear. The DNA end is a closer match to TRBJ2-7, so the J assignment may be wrong. The V gene's germline CDR1 is MNHEY and CDR2 SVGAGI. This CDR3 comprises 13 residues. The CDR3 reads CASNYAAFYEQYF. In DNA form, the CDR3 reads TGTGCCAGCAATTACGCCGCCTTCTACGAGCAGTACTTC.

The chain is built from TRBV12-3 or TRBV12-4 and TRBJ1-6; 9 bases align to TRBD1. The V and J ends lost 6 bases and 9 bases, in that order; junction bases with no gene match: 9. The CDR3 runs to 15 residues. CDR3 sequence: CASSTGQGGRSPLHF. The CDR3 bases are TGTGCCAGCAGCACGGGACAGGGTGGTCGTTCACCCCTCCACTTT.

This clonotype is medium-sized by share. A much larger clone is a single base away; this may be a read error. The V call is TRBV6-1, the J call TRBJ2-1, with 9 bases fitting TRBD2. The end of the DNA is better explained by TRBJ2-7, so the J call may be wrong. Germline assignment: CDR1 MNHNS and CDR2 SASEGT. The CDR3 covers 15 residues. CDR3 nucleotides: TGTGCCAGCAGTGAAGGTTTAGCGGGAGATTTCGAGCAGTACTTC. Its protein product is CASSEGLAGDFEQYF.

This sequence joins TRBV6-1 and TRBJ2-1, with TRBD2 identical over 8 bases. The J call could be wrong; TRBJ2-7 is a better fit for the DNA end. This CDR3 region has 13 residues. Germline assignment: CDR1 MNHNS and CDR2 SASEGT. CDR3 in amino acids: CASSPGLVNEQYF. The CDR3 nucleotides read TGTGCCAGCAGTCCGGGACTAGTCAATGAGCAGTACTTC.

This clonotype was found many times. This sequence may be a read error, since a much larger clone differs from it by one base. The chain uses TRBV28 and TRBJ2-1; 7 bases match TRBD1. In germline, CDR1 is MDHEN, CDR2 SYDVKM. The CDR3 covers 14 residues. V dropped 6 bases and J dropped 10; count of bases not matched to a gene: 12. The CDR3: CASRERGLFYEQFF. The DNA of the CDR3 is TGTGCCAGCAGAGAAAGGGGGCTTTTTTACGAGCAGTTCTTC.

This clonotype showed up just a few times. The rearrangement uses TRBV5-1 and TRBJ2-3; TRBD2 aligns across 8 bases. The CDR3 is 17 residues long. Unmatched junction bases numbered 12, after V lost 2 bases and J lost 4 bases. Germline loops: CDR1 SGHRS, CDR2 YFSETQ. The CDR3 nucleotides are TGCGCCAGCAGCTTCCAGGTGGGGACTAGGAGCGCAGATACGCAGTATTTT. Encoded protein: CASSFQVGTRSADTQYF.

V gene TRBV6-6 combines with J gene TRBJ2-1; D perhaps matches TRBD2 (5 bases). V gave up 10 bases and J gave up 1 base, with 11 bases separating them. There are 13 residues in the CDR3. In germline, CDR1 is MNHNY, CDR2 SVGAGI (reference sequence). The CDR3 DNA follows: TGTGCCACCCAAGGGAGTTCCTACAATGAGCAGTTCTTC. It specifies CATQGSSYNEQFF.

The V call is TRBV25-1, the J call TRBJ2-1, with 12 bases fitting TRBD2. Trimming took 4 bases from V and 0 from J; bases not matched to a gene: 1. The CDR3 covers 16 residues. CDR1 is MGHDK, CDR2 SYGVNS, per germline. The CDR3 DNA sequence: TGTGCCAGCAGTGTACTAGCGGGGGGCTCCTACAATGAGCAGTTCTTC. This encodes CASSVLAGGSYNEQFF.

The chain uses TRBV30 and TRBJ1-1; D not resolved. V was cut by 3 bases and J by 0 bases, with 14 bases left in between. Germline V gene sequence: CDR1 GTSNPN, CDR2 SVGIG (reference sequence). This CDR3 spans 15 amino acids. The CDR3 DNA is TGTGCCTGGAGGAATGAGGGCAGATTGAACACTGAAGCTTTCTTT. Residues: CAWRNEGRLNTEAFF.